The source of this TCR beta chain is a study of blood T cell repertoires in COVID-19. CDR1 is SGHVS, CDR2 FQNEAQ, per germline. Trimming removed 2 bases at V and 2 bases at J, with 11 bases between. This CDR3 contains 15 residues. Study members were between about 18 and 90 years old and lived in over 20 US regions. Sequencing used immunoSEQ multiplex PCR; TCRdb keeps in-frame clones, though not all of them. The sample shows more than 300,000 clones, approximately 90% of them seen only once. The V call is TRBV7-8, the J call TRBJ2-3, with TRBD1 as a possible D gene (6 bases). The clonotype originates from a man aged 25 to 40 who had recovered from COVID-19. The sequenced sample was PBMCs or T cells enriched from blood (not recorded which). As DNA, the CDR3 is TGTGCCAGCAGCTTATCGGTGGGGGCCACAGATACGCAGTATTTT. This translates into CASSLSVGATDTQYF.